This passage covers 6 T cell receptor beta chains from one sample sequenced in a study of chemoradiotherapy in HPV16-positive cancers (dated by TCRdb to between 2021 and 2024). The library came from the immunoSEQ multiplex PCR assay. Drawn from immuneACCESS, this table holds only the in-frame rearrangements with V and J called that TCRdb kept. Clones are partly lost; checked studies trace under half to an unresolved V gene and leave the rest unexplained. For this sample the table gives thousands of clones, of which approximately 83% were detected only once. About 5.9% of the sample rests with the top ten. Material: tumor tissue, obtained from a patient who underwent chemoradiotherapy. The source of these receptors is a human donor with HPV-associated anogenital cancer.

The chain joins TRBV2 to TRBJ2-3, with TRBD2 matching over 8 bases. This CDR3 is built from 17 residues. With 7 bases clipped from V and 2 bases from J, the junction kept 14 bases outside the gene matches. In germline, CDR1 is SNHLY, CDR2 FYNNEI. CDR3 in amino acids: CASNNGGGGIHTDTQYF. The CDR3 DNA follows: TGTGCCAGCAATAATGGGGGCGGGGGGATCCACACAGATACGCAGTATTTT.

The rearrangement joins TRBV27 to TRBJ1-2, with a possible D match to TRBD1 (5 bases). The germline gives CDR1 MNHEY, CDR2 SMNVEV (reference sequence). This CDR3 has 13 residues. Trimming stripped 5 bases from V and 4 bases from J, with 11 bases between. For the CDR3, the DNA is TGTGCCAGCAGTGCGGGACTGCGCTATGGCTACACCTTC. Translation gives CASSAGLRYGYTF.

The chain carries TRBV5-6 and TRBJ1-2; D unclear. Germline V gene data show CDR1 as SGHDT and CDR2 as YYEEEE. V shed 1 base and J shed 3 bases, with 10 bases lying between them. There are 14 residues in the CDR3. CDR3 in DNA: TGTGCCAGCAGCTTGAGTCAGTCACACTATGGCTACACCTTC. As protein: CASSLSQSHYGYTF.

V usage is TRBV6-5 and J usage is TRBJ2-3; D is possibly TRBD2 (6 bases). CDR1 and CDR2 (germline): MNHEY, SVGAGI. There are 14 residues in the CDR3. V was pared by 4 bases and J by 6 bases, with 14 bases between. In DNA, the CDR3 is TGTGCCAGCAGTTGGGGACTCCCGGGGGATACGCAGTATTTT. Its protein is CASSWGLPGDTQYF.

This clone was seen just once. The genes are TRBV11-2 and TRBJ2-1, with 11 bases aligning to TRBD2. Unmatched junction bases numbered 10, after V lost 0 bases and J lost 9 bases. Germline CDR1 SGHAT, CDR2 FQNNGV. The CDR3 totals 17 residues. CDR3 nucleotide sequence: TGTGCCAGCAGCTTAGAAGGATGGCTAGCGGGGGGTCTTGAGCAGTTCTTC. Protein: CASSLEGWLAGGLEQFF.

This sequence joins TRBV5-6 and TRBJ2-5; 7 bases agree with TRBD1. The J segment lost 7 bases and the V segment lost 4 bases, leaving 4 bases of the junction unmatched. The germline V gene has CDR1 SGHDT and CDR2 YYEEEE. The CDR3 totals 12 residues. The CDR3 DNA is TGTGCCAGCAGCACCGACAGGGTGACCCAGTACTTC. Amino acid sequence: CASSTDRVTQYF.